Described below is a single T cell receptor beta chain sequence and its context. Its target is not known. This CDR3 comprises 15 residues. Trimming cost V 1 base and J 3 bases; bases outside gene matches: 6. CDR1 SGHNT and CDR2 YENEEA come from the germline V gene. Every subset's genomic DNA went evenly onto several immunoSEQ plates. The table came from immunoSEQ multiplex PCR; TCRdb's copy has only in-frame clones and leaves some out. The sample comprises about 2.5 million clones, 80% to 95% of which are singletons, and roughly 0.34% rests with the top ten. Nashville, Tennessee was home to all donors, who were Caucasian adults. CD4+ cells yielded CD45RA+ naive and CD45RA-negative memory subsets. This sample is drawn from a study of shared clonotypes between healthy human individuals. Findings and limits, study-wide: Rarefaction revealed incomplete sorted-subset sequencing despite large depth.

The sample taken for sequencing was naive CD4+ T cells from PBMCs. Subset described: CD45RA+ positively selected. The clonotype originates from a young man in good health. Some clones in this sample may be carry-over from other donors' samples. The J gene is TRBJ2-7, the V gene TRBV11-3; 7 bases fit TRBD2. CDR3 nucleotides: TGTGCCAGCAGCTTAGGGGAGGGTGGTTTCTACGAGCAGTACTTC. It codes for CASSLGEGGFYEQYF.